This T cell receptor beta chain was observed in a study of T cell changes during pregnancy in multiple sclerosis. Clones were sequenced by immunoSEQ multiplex PCR, and TCRdb holds only the in-frame ones, with some missing. The profile shows approximately 90,000 clones, 94% of them singletons. Germline V gene data show CDR1 as MGHRA and CDR2 as YSYEKL. V lost 4 bases and J 0 bases, leaving 4 bases between the germline ends. CDR3 size: 14 residues. This TCR was sampled from a female donor with multiple sclerosis, enrolled in a pregnancy study. The V and J genes are TRBV4-1 and TRBJ2-6; D gene unclear. The sample in question was peripheral blood, obtained in the third trimester of pregnancy. This CDR3 is CASSPGSGANVLTF. CDR3 DNA sequence: TGCGCCAGCAGCCCGGGCTCTGGGGCCAACGTCCTGACTTTC.